Each of the 20 T cell receptor beta chains below was sequenced from the same sample in a study of blood T cell repertoires in COVID-19. Libraries were prepared by immunoSEQ multiplex PCR; TCRdb keeps only in-frame clonotypes and omits some of them. The profile shows some 260,000 clones, more than 75% of them singletons. Sequenced sample: peripheral blood. The receptors shown here come from a woman aged 35 to 49 who had recovered from COVID-19.

The rearrangement links TRBV5-4 to TRBJ2-7, with D tentatively TRBD2 (6 bases). Trimming stripped 4 bases from V and 0 bases from J, with 11 bases between. Per the germline V gene, CDR1 is SGHNT and CDR2 is YYREEE (reference sequence). The CDR3 is 14 amino acids. The CDR3 is CASSHGGLSYEQYF. The CDR3, as DNA: TGTGCCAGCAGCCACGGGGGACTCTCCTACGAGCAGTACTTC.

The genes are TRBV10-3 and TRBJ2-7; TRBD2 is a possible D gene (7 bases). CDR3 length: 14 amino acids. The germline gives CDR1 ENHRY, CDR2 SYGVKD. Trimming took off 7 bases at V and 2 bases at J, with 15 bases between the two ends. As DNA, the CDR3 is TGTGCCATCAAAGGGGGGGCACAGACCTACGAGCAGTACTTC. This gives the protein CAIKGGAQTYEQYF.

This clone was counted between two and nine times. The V and J genes are TRBV15 and TRBJ1-2; D might be TRBD1 (6 bases). Germline CDR1 LNHNV, CDR2 YYDKDF (reference sequence). V was trimmed by 4 bases and J by 4 bases, leaving 16 bases between them. The CDR3 contains 15 residues. Here the CDR3 DNA reads TGTGCCACCAGCATCCAGGGGCGCGGGGGCTATGGCTACACCTTC. Residues: CATSIQGRGGYGYTF.

The genes are TRBV19 and TRBJ1-5, with TRBD1 matching over 7 bases. V was pared by 5 bases and J by 4 bases, with 8 bases of the junction left unmatched. The CDR3 extends over 15 amino acids. Germline V CDR1 and CDR2: LNHDA, SQIVND (reference sequence). DNA of the CDR3: TGTGCCAGTAGTCCGGGGACAGAGAGTAATCAGCCCCAGCATTTT. Translation gives CASSPGTESNQPQHF.

The V gene is TRBV5-1, the J gene TRBJ2-1; 8 bases match TRBD2. Unmatched junction bases numbered 12, after V lost 1 base and J lost 6 bases. Germline CDR1 and CDR2: SGHRS and YFSETQ. CDR3 length: 17 amino acids. DNA for the CDR3: TGCGCCAGCAGCTTGACTCTAGCGGGCCCCCGAGGCAATGAGCAGTTCTTC. This encodes CASSLTLAGPRGNEQFF.

The V call is TRBV20-1, the J call TRBJ2-1, with D hard to call. Germline V CDR1 and CDR2: DFQATT, SNEGSKA (reference sequence). V was trimmed by 6 bases and J by 8 bases, leaving 11 bases between them. The CDR3 totals 11 residues. The CDR3 DNA follows: TGCAGTGCAACTCATCGGGATGAGCAGTTCTTC. It specifies CSATHRDEQFF.

This clone was seen just once. V usage is TRBV7-3 and J usage is TRBJ2-5; TRBD2 matches at 8 bases. The CDR3 sequence is 15 residues long. V lost 5 bases and J lost 4; bases outside the gene matches: 9. Germline V gives CDR1 SGHTA, CDR2 FQGTGA. The CDR3 DNA reads TGTGCCAGCAGCCCGGTCGGGCTAGCGGGAGAGACCCAGTACTTC. Amino acids: CASSPVGLAGETQYF.

The chain is built from TRBV25-1 and TRBJ2-3; D unclear. The CDR3 covers 15 residues. The germline CDR1 and CDR2 sequences are MGHDK and SYGVNS. Between the trimmed V and J ends, which lost 6 bases and 4 bases, there was a span of 17 bases. CDR3 protein: CASRKTAGGPDTQYF. The DNA of the CDR3 is TGTGCCAGCAGAAAGACCGCAGGTGGGCCAGATACGCAGTATTTT.

This sequence joins TRBV5-1 and TRBJ1-5; D may be TRBD1 (5 bases). V dropped 0 bases and J dropped 0 bases, with 7 bases sitting between them. The CDR3 totals 15 residues. Germline CDR1 and CDR2: SGHRS and YFSETQ. CDR3 protein: CASSLGQGSNQPQHF. The CDR3 nucleotides read TGCGCCAGCAGCTTGGGGCAGGGTAGCAATCAGCCCCAGCATTTT.

The chain carries TRBV11-2 and TRBJ2-5; 7 nucleotides agree with TRBD2. The CDR3 extends over 14 amino acids. Germline CDR1 reads SGHAT; CDR2 reads FQNNGV. Trimming at V came to 5 bases and at J to 5 bases, leaving 8 bases not matched to a gene. The chain's CDR3 is CASSPGGLRETQYF. For the CDR3, the DNA is TGTGCCAGCAGCCCCGGGGGGTTGCGGGAGACCCAGTACTTC.

V gene TRBV5-8 combines with J gene TRBJ2-3; 9 nucleotides match TRBD2. Germline loops: CDR1 SGHTS, CDR2 YDEGEE. CDR3 length equals 14 residues. After removal of 2 bases from V and 8 bases from J, the junction contained 6 bases not matched to a gene. CDR3 region: CASSFVAGGLTQYF. As DNA, the CDR3 is TGTGCCAGCAGCTTTGTTGCGGGAGGGCTTACGCAGTATTTT.

This chain joins TRBV27 and TRBJ1-2; weak D call: TRBD1 (6 bases). Trimming took 0 bases from V and 5 from J, leaving 16 bases between them. CDR1 and CDR2 (germline): MNHEY, SMNVEV (reference sequence). This CDR3 region has 16 residues. CDR3 DNA: TGTGCCAGCAGTTTATCGGGGTTGGGGGGGGCATATGGCTACACCTTC. Translation gives CASSLSGLGGAYGYTF.

This chain joins TRBV29-1 and TRBJ1-2; no clear D. Germline values: CDR1 SQVTM, CDR2 ANQGSEA. This CDR3 has 12 residues. Trimming cost V 6 bases and J 5 bases, with 13 bases left between them. CDR3 nucleotides: TGCAGCGTCCGGGGAGGGAGGTATGGCTACACCTTC. Translation: CSVRGGRYGYTF.

J is TRBJ1-4 and V is TRBV7-2, with D possibly TRBD1 on 5 matching bases. The ends were cut back, 5 bases at V and 3 bases at J, with 13 bases in the middle. Germline V lookup: CDR1 SGHTA, CDR2 FQGNSA. The CDR3 contains 15 residues. CDR3 in amino acids: CASSRAPGANEKLFF. CDR3 nucleotides: TGTGCCAGCAGCAGAGCCCCGGGGGCTAATGAAAAACTGTTTTTT.

The chain carries TRBV18 and TRBJ2-2; D remains unclear. The germline CDR1 and CDR2 sequences are KGHSH and LQKENI. The CDR3 contains 14 residues. Trimming pared 6 bases from V and 4 bases from J, leaving 12 bases between. The CDR3 reads CASSPQQATGELFF. CDR3 sequence (DNA): TGTGCCAGCTCCCCGCAGCAGGCCACCGGGGAGCTGTTTTTT.

V is TRBV9 and J is TRBJ1-2; perhaps TRBD1 as D (6 bases). V dropped 0 bases and J dropped 4 bases, with 13 bases sitting between them. The CDR3 is made up of 15 amino acids. Germline V gene sequence: CDR1 SGDLS, CDR2 YYNGEE. The CDR3 loop reads CASSVGGAGAYGYTF. As DNA, the CDR3 is TGTGCCAGCAGCGTAGGAGGGGCAGGGGCCTATGGCTACACCTTC.

V and J are TRBV30 and TRBJ1-1, with TRBD1 matching over 11 bases. Looked up from germline, CDR1 is GTSNPN and CDR2 is SVGIG (reference sequence). The V gene end was trimmed by 1 base and the J gene end by 5 bases; junction bases not matched to a gene: 3. The length of the CDR3 is 14 residues. As DNA, the CDR3 is TGTGCCTGGAGTGCGGGGACAGGGGGGACTGAAGCTTTCTTT. Translated, it gives CAWSAGTGGTEAFF.

This clone was observed at least ten times. The chain recombines TRBV19 with TRBJ1-5, with D hard to call. The CDR3 consists of 13 residues. Germline V lookup: CDR1 LNHDA, CDR2 SQIVND (reference sequence). V was shortened by 5 bases and J by 4 bases, with 9 bases between the two germline ends. The DNA of the CDR3 is TGTGCCAGTAGTGGGAGGGCTAATCAGCCCCAGCATTTT. This translates into CASSGRANQPQHF. Using reference TRBV19 and TRBJ1-5 for the parts outside the CDR3, the full variable domain is DGGITQSPKYLFRKEGQNVTLSCEQNLNHDAMYWYRQDPGQGLRLIYYSQIVNDFQKGDIAEGYSVSREKKESFPLTVTSAQKNPTAFYLCASSGRANQPQHFGDGTRLSIL.

V usage is TRBV21-1 and J usage is TRBJ2-3; the D segment call TRBD2 is taken from the table without a DNA check. TRBV21-1 is flagged as a pseudogene. This CDR3 spans 14 amino acids. CDR3 DNA: TGTGCCAGCAGCAGGGGGGGGTGCACAGATACGCAGTATTTT. Its translation: CASSRGGCTDTQYF.

The gene calls are TRBV24-1 and TRBJ2-1, with 14 bases aligning to TRBD2. V shed 4 bases and J 9 bases; nucleotides not matched to a gene: 7. This CDR3 has 16 residues. CDR1 is KGHDR, CDR2 SFDVKD, per germline. The CDR3 DNA reads as TGTGCCACCAGTGACCCCGGGACTAGCGGGAGTATTGAGCAGTTCTTC. Its protein is CATSDPGTSGSIEQFF.